These 28 T cell receptor beta chains were sequenced from one sample in a study of read filtering for tumor transcriptome and immune sequencing (dated by TCRdb to 2019 to 2021). The data were produced on an Illumina HiSeq 4000. The Immunoverse kit was used to build TCR libraries from roughly 370 ng RNA, with molecular barcoded adaptors covering alpha/delta and beta/gamma chains. TCRdb cleaned the public reads at Q25 with fastp, built clones with MiXCR and kept in-frame beta chains. Merged by CDR3 protein, the rows form single entries marked with the most common genes and DNA. The sample table shows tens of thousands of distinct CDR3 sequences, and about a fifth are seen once. The top ten constitute more than 13% of the sample. Sequences were obtained from a population of CD138-negative cells sorted from bone marrow. The meaning of the sample's cell subset or site label: bone marrow mononuclear cells depleted of CD138+ plasma/myeloma cells by negative magnetic selection. These receptors originate from a donor aged 40 or over with multiple myeloma.

Concerning this clonotype itself: Being one base from a much bigger clone, this may be a read error. The J gene is TRBJ1-5, the V gene TRBV12-5; D gene uncertain. The CDR3 is made up of 11 amino acids. Germline assignment: CDR1 LGHNT and CDR2 FRNRAP. CDR3 loop: CASGSNWPRHF. As DNA, the CDR3 is TGTGCTAGTGGTTCGAATTGGCCCCGGCATTTT. The complete variable domain, with remaining parts taken from reference TRBV12-5 and TRBJ1-5, reads DARVTQTPRHKVTEMGQEVTMRCQPILGHNTVFWYRQTMMQGLELLAYFRNRAPLDDSGMPKDRFSAEMPDATLATLKIQPSEPRDSAVYFCASGSNWPRHFGDGTRLSIL.

This clonotype was found many times. The chain has TRBV11-2 and TRBJ2-3; D is ambiguous. Germline V gene data show CDR1 as SGHAT and CDR2 as FQNNGV. The CDR3 runs 15 residues. Trimming removed 3 bases at V and 0 bases at J, with 10 bases between. Written as DNA, the CDR3 is TGTGCCAGCAGCTTCGGTGCCCCCAGCACAGATACGCAGTATTTT. Translated: CASSFGAPSTDTQYF.

This clonotype was recorded once. A read error may explain this, as a much larger clone is one base away. The chain combines TRBV20-1 with TRBJ1-5; D is undetermined. CDR3 size: 16 residues. Germline CDR1 reads DFQATT; CDR2 reads SNEGSKA (reference sequence). V lost 4 bases to trimming and J lost 5 bases, with 21 bases between them. CDR3 DNA: TGCAGTGCTAAAGATACGAGGCAGACCTGGGATCAGCCCCAGCATTTT. This codes for CSAKDTRQTWDQPQHF.

The chain is built from TRBV5-7 and TRBJ2-5; 7 nucleotides agree with TRBD1. TRBV5-7 is flagged as an ORF with uncertain function. This CDR3 has 14 amino acids. V dropped 4 bases and J dropped 9; count of bases not matched to a gene: 12. The CDR3 spells CASSIDRDGSAQYF. The CDR3, as DNA: TGTGCCAGCAGCATAGACAGGGATGGCAGCGCCCAGTACTTC.

In this sample, this clonotype turned up a few times. V gene TRBV5-4 combines with J gene TRBJ1-2; 8 bases line up with TRBD1. V dropped 3 bases and J dropped 0; count of bases not matched to a gene: 4. Germline CDR1 reads SGHNT; CDR2 reads YYREEE (reference sequence). This CDR3 is built from 15 residues. CDR3 sequence: CASSYTGGANYGYTF. The CDR3 bases are TGTGCCAGCAGCTATACAGGGGGAGCTAACTATGGCTACACCTTC.

As regards this clonotype: This probably arose from a read error, given a far larger clone one base away. The chain combines TRBV12-3 or TRBV12-4 with TRBJ2-1; no clear D. This CDR3 contains 13 residues. The CDR3: CACSLWGYNEQFF. In nucleotides, the CDR3 is TGTGCCTGCAGTTTATGGGGTTACAATGAGCAGTTCTTC.

This clonotype has a count of ten or more. This CDR3 reads CASSLGHKSYEQYF. CDR3 coding DNA: TGTGCCAGCAGCTTGGGGCACAAGTCCTACGAGCAGTACTTC. The chain uses TRBV5-4 and TRBJ2-7; D call uncertain. There are 14 residues in the CDR3. Germline CDR1 SGHNT, CDR2 YYREEE (reference sequence). Trimming took 0 bases from V and 1 from J, leaving 8 bases between them.

About this clonotype itself: One base away lies a much larger clone, so this may be a sequencing read error. V gene TRBV5-1 combines with J gene TRBJ1-5; D is ambiguous. This CDR3 has 16 amino acids. Germline CDR1 and CDR2: SGHRS and YFSETQ. CDR3 sequence reads: CASGLTGTDSNQPQHF. CDR3 nucleotide sequence: TGCGCCAGCGGCTTGACGGGAACAGACAGCAATCAGCCCCAGCATTTT.

This clonotype was detected many times. The chain combines TRBV5-1 with TRBJ2-5; D possibly corresponds to TRBD1 (6 bases). V was shortened by 6 bases and J by 4 bases, with 16 bases between the two germline ends. This CDR3 region has 14 residues. Germline V lookup: CDR1 SGHRS, CDR2 YFSETQ. The CDR3 spells CASTSVQGGETQYF. CDR3 nucleotide sequence: TGCGCCAGCACCTCGGTACAGGGTGGAGAGACCCAGTACTTC.

This clonotype was observed at least ten times. Written as DNA, the CDR3 is TGCGCCAGCAGCTTCAGCGGGAGGGCCGCTGGGGCCAACGTCCTGACTTTC. This encodes CASSFSGRAAGANVLTF. V is TRBV5-1 and J is TRBJ2-6; 10 bases map to TRBD2. J gave up 2 bases and V 2 bases, and 4 bases lay outside the gene matches. In germline, CDR1 is SGHRS, CDR2 YFSETQ. The CDR3 is 17 amino acids.

This clonotype came up many times. The rearrangement links TRBV4-2 to TRBJ2-3, with D hard to call. V shed 5 bases and J shed 6 bases, with 9 bases lying between them. The CDR3 extends over 12 amino acids. Germline V gene sequence: CDR1 LGHNA, CDR2 YNFKEQ. CDR3 region: CASSEIGDTQYF. Written as DNA, the CDR3 is TGTGCCAGCAGCGAAATCGGGGATACGCAGTATTTT.

This clonotype was detected ten times or more. The chain uses TRBV19 and TRBJ1-4, with D tentatively TRBD1 (5 bases). This CDR3 has 14 amino acids. Trimming removed 3 bases at V and 8 bases at J, with 13 bases between. Germline V CDR1 and CDR2: LNHDA, SQIVND (reference sequence). For the CDR3, the DNA is TGTGCCAGTAGTATGGGGACTACCACGGAAAAACTGTTTTTT. The encoded protein is CASSMGTTTEKLFF.

This clonotype was seen at least ten times. The rearrangement uses TRBV6-2 or TRBV6-3 and TRBJ2-7, with 11 bases matching TRBD2. The V gene's germline CDR1 is MNHEY and CDR2 SVGEGT. Trimming at V came to 5 bases and at J to 0 bases, leaving 21 bases not matched to a gene. The CDR3 is made up of 21 amino acids. Written as DNA, the CDR3 is TGTGCCAGCAGTCAAACTAGCGGGAGTGGAAAACTTCCCCGGTCCTCCTACGAGCAGTACTTC. Protein product: CASSQTSGSGKLPRSSYEQYF.

There are many counts of this clonotype. The V call is TRBV20-1, the J call TRBJ2-7, with D possibly matching TRBD2 (6 bases). V was cut by 5 bases and J by 6 bases, with 20 bases left in between. The CDR3 is 14 amino acids. Germline CDR1 reads DFQATT; CDR2 reads SNEGSKA (reference sequence). CDR3 region: CSAAWEAMAGEQYF. The CDR3 bases are TGCAGTGCTGCCTGGGAGGCGATGGCAGGCGAGCAGTACTTC.

This clonotype was detected ten times or more. The chain employs TRBV29-1 and TRBJ2-1, with D tentatively TRBD2 (6 bases). The CDR3 is 14 residues long. V gave up 4 bases and J gave up 5 bases, with 15 bases separating them. Germline loops: CDR1 SQVTM, CDR2 ANQGSEA. The CDR3 region has the DNA TGCAGCGTTGGGCCGACCGGGGGTAACAATGAGCAGTTCTTC. Protein: CSVGPTGGNNEQFF.

Comment on this clonotype: A much larger clone sits a single nucleotide away, making a read error possible. The chain is built from TRBV11-1 and TRBJ2-1; TRBD2 is a possible D gene (5 bases). The CDR3 runs 14 residues. CDR1 and CDR2 from the germline V gene are SGHAT and FQDESV (reference sequence). The V gene lost 7 bases and the J gene lost 8 bases, with 18 bases spanning the gap. The CDR3 bases are TGTGCCAGCACCAAAAGGAGGAGCGGCGATGAGCAGTTCTTC. Translated: CASTKRRSGDEQFF.

This clonotype was seen ten or more times. The chain is built from TRBV20-1 and TRBJ2-7, with 13 bases that match TRBD2. CDR1 is DFQATT and CDR2 is SNEGSKA in the germline V gene (reference sequence). This CDR3 is 16 amino acids long. The ends lost 3 bases at V and 4 bases at J; junction bases unmatched: 9. The CDR3 spells CSASHLTSGRVYEQYF. In DNA, the CDR3 is TGCAGTGCTAGCCACCTCACTAGCGGGAGGGTTTACGAGCAGTACTTC.

There are many counts of this clonotype. The chain recombines TRBV7-9 with TRBJ2-1; TRBD1 is a possible D gene (5 bases). Germline assignment: CDR1 SEHNR and CDR2 FQNEAQ (reference sequence). The length of the CDR3 is 14 residues. Trimming stripped 7 bases from V and 4 bases from J, with 14 bases between. The CDR3, as DNA: TGTGCCAGCACCCCCCCCCAGGGATACAATGAGCAGTTCTTC. This translates into CASTPPQGYNEQFF.

Ten or more counts support this clonotype. This chain connects TRBV29-1 to TRBJ2-5, with D possibly matching TRBD2 (7 bases). The CDR3 runs 12 residues. In germline, CDR1 is SQVTM, CDR2 ANQGSEA. V dropped 5 bases and J dropped 4 bases, with 11 bases sitting between them. The CDR3 nucleotides read TGCAGCGTTCTAGGGGGGGCAGAGACCCAGTACTTC. It encodes CSVLGGAETQYF.

Note on this clonotype: This may be a read error: a much more frequent sequence differs by one nucleotide. The genes are TRBV7-6 and TRBJ2-5; no clear D. Germline V lookup: CDR1 SGHVS, CDR2 FNYEAQ. Trimming took off 5 bases at V and 7 bases at J, with 23 bases between the two ends. The CDR3 is made up of 16 amino acids. The CDR3 sequence is CASSLQSLVGTGTQYF. The CDR3 coding sequence is TGTGCCAGCAGCCTCCAGAGCCTAGTGGGTACGGGGACCCAGTACTTC.

This clonotype occurred a few times. The rearrangement links TRBV28 to TRBJ2-3; D gene ambiguous. The germline V gene encodes CDR1 MDHEN and CDR2 SYDVKM. Trimming left V 7 bases short and J 6 bases short, with 8 bases between. There are 11 residues in the CDR3. The CDR3 reads CASMVWDTQYF. The CDR3 DNA follows: TGTGCCAGCATGGTGTGGGATACGCAGTATTTT.

This clonotype was observed at least ten times. J is TRBJ2-1 and V is TRBV7-9; TRBD2 matches at 7 bases. After removal of 2 bases from V and 0 bases from J, the junction contained 4 bases not matched to a gene. This CDR3 has 16 residues. CDR1 and CDR2 (germline): SEHNR, FQNEAQ (reference sequence). The CDR3 loop reads CASSLQAGSSYNEQFF. CDR3 sequence (DNA): TGTGCCAGCAGCTTACAAGCGGGAAGCTCCTACAATGAGCAGTTCTTC.

The CDR3 bases are TGCAGTGCCCAGGACCTTTGGGGAGAGACCCAGTACTTC. It yields the protein CSAQDLWGETQYF. The chain links TRBV20-1 to TRBJ2-5; D unresolved. The CDR3 length is 13 residues. Germline CDR1 and CDR2: DFQATT and SNEGSKA (reference sequence). Trimming removed 6 bases at V and 4 bases at J, with 15 bases between.

This clonotype was observed many times. The genes are TRBV6-1 and TRBJ2-3; 7 positions match TRBD2. Germline CDR1 and CDR2: MNHNS and SASEGT. The CDR3 has 13 residues. Germline trimming cut 7 bases from V and 5 bases from J; bases unmatched to any gene: 6. The CDR3 protein is CASMGGDGDTQYF. For the CDR3, the DNA is TGTGCCAGCATGGGAGGGGATGGAGATACGCAGTATTTT.

This clonotype was recorded many times. V and J are TRBV18 and TRBJ2-2; 7 bases agree with TRBD2. The V gene's germline CDR1 is KGHSH and CDR2 LQKENI. The J segment lost 6 bases and the V segment lost 6 bases, leaving 10 bases of the junction unmatched. CDR3 length: 15 amino acids. The CDR3 here is CASSRGLEYPGELFF. The CDR3 DNA reads as TGTGCCAGCTCGAGAGGACTAGAATATCCCGGGGAGCTGTTTTTT. The full variable domain, rest sourced from reference TRBV18 and TRBJ2-2, is NAGVMQNPRHLVRRRGQEARLRCSPMKGHSHVYWYRQLPEEGLKFMVYLQKENIIDESGMPKERFSAEFPKEGPSILRIQQVVRGDSAAYFCASSRGLEYPGELFFGEGSRLTVL.

As for this clonotype: The germline gene is not matched at one end of the junction; a read error may be the cause. V gene TRBV18 combines with J gene TRBJ1-5; D is perhaps TRBD1 (6 bases). CDR3 length: 13 residues. Germline V gene lookup returns CDR1 KGHSH and CDR2 LQKENI. DNA for the CDR3: TGTGCCAGATCACAGGGCTTGGGTCAGCCCCAGCATTTT. This translates into CARSQGLGQPQHF.

This rearrangement joins TRBV30 to TRBJ2-2, with TRBD1 as a possible D gene (5 bases). With 3 bases removed from V and 4 bases from J, the gap between germline ends came to 15 bases. The CDR3 is 15 residues long. Germline V CDR1 and CDR2: GTSNPN, SVGIG (reference sequence). The DNA of the CDR3 is TGTGCCTGGAGAGTACGGACAACCGCCACCGGGGAGCTGTTTTTT. Its translation: CAWRVRTTATGELFF.

This clonotype was seen more than once but under ten times. A much larger clone is a single base away; this may be a read error. Here the CDR3 DNA reads TGTGCCATCAGGAGGACTGGAGCAGATACGCAGTATTTT. Its translation is CAIRRTGADTQYF. The V gene is TRBV10-3, the J gene TRBJ2-3, with D maybe TRBD2 (5 bases). The CDR3 length is 13 residues. In germline, CDR1 is ENHRY, CDR2 SYGVKD. Trimming removed 6 bases at V and 4 bases at J, with 11 bases between.